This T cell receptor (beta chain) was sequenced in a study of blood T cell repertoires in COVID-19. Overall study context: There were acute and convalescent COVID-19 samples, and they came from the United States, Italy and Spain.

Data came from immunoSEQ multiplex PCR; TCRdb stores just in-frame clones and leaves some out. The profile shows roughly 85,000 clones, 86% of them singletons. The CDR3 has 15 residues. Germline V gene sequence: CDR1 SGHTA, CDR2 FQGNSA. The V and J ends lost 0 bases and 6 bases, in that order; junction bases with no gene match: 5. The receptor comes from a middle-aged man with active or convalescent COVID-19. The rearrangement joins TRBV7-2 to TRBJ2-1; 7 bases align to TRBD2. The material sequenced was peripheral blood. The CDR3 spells CASSLAYGRLNEQFF. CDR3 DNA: TGTGCCAGCAGCTTAGCGTACGGGAGGCTCAATGAGCAGTTCTTC.